Presented here are 9 T cell receptor beta chains from one specimen sequenced in a study of T cells in Graves' hyperthyroidism and ophthalmopathy. From RNA transcripts, TCR beta CDR3 regions were amplified. TCR CDR3 regions were first amplified by RT-PCR with HTBI primers. One entry per CDR3 protein results from TCRdb running MiXCR on the multiplex PCR reads. The table shows over 450,000 distinct CDR3 sequences, with approximately 17% occurring only once. Sequenced: blood. The source of these receptors is a woman aged 18-29 years with Graves' ophthalmopathy.

This clonotype was counted only a few times. The chain is built from TRBV6-1 and TRBJ1-1; D is possibly TRBD1 (6 bases). With 2 bases removed from V and 5 bases from J, the gap between germline ends came to 15 bases. Per germline, CDR1 MNHNS and CDR2 SASEGT. The CDR3 runs to 15 residues. The CDR3 protein is CASSERRGGGTEAFF. The CDR3 region has the DNA TGTGCCAGCAGTGAACGTCGGGGGGGCGGGACTGAAGCTTTCTTT.

The rearrangement joins TRBV6-1 to TRBJ2-1; no clear D gene. Trimming removed 5 bases at V and 3 bases at J, with 14 bases between. The CDR3 sequence is 15 residues long. Germline V lookup: CDR1 MNHNS, CDR2 SASEGT. CDR3 region: CASSSSATYYNEQFF. CDR3 DNA: TGTGCCAGCAGTTCCTCCGCCACATACTACAATGAGCAGTTCTTC.

The V and J genes are TRBV30 and TRBJ1-2; D is perhaps TRBD1 (6 bases). The CDR3 totals 17 residues. Deletions cut 4 bases from V and 7 bases from J, with 28 bases between. Germline V CDR1 and CDR2: GTSNPN, SVGIG (reference sequence). The CDR3 DNA reads as TGTGCCTGGAACCACCAAGGACTGAGGGGGGCAGATAGTGGCTACACCTTC. Amino acid sequence: CAWNHQGLRGADSGYTF.

This clonotype was found many times. The chain uses TRBV7-2 and TRBJ2-7, with a weak D call TRBD2 (6 bases). Germline V gene lookup returns CDR1 SGHTA and CDR2 FQGNSA. The CDR3 totals 14 residues. Trimming cost V 5 bases and J 7 bases, with 18 bases left between them. The CDR3 here is CASSPNVGGNEQYF. CDR3 sequence (DNA): TGTGCCAGCAGCCCCAATGTCGGGGGTAATGAGCAGTACTTC.

The count of this clonotype is one. The chain couples TRBV5-5 to TRBJ2-3, with TRBD2 matching 8 bases. CDR1 is SGHKS and CDR2 is YYEKEE in the germline V gene (reference sequence). The V segment lost 0 bases and the J segment 2 bases; nucleotides outside the gene matches: 5. This CDR3 contains 16 residues. This CDR3 is CASSLGGGRYTDTQYF. The CDR3 nucleotides are TGTGCCAGCAGCTTGGGCGGGGGGCGATACACAGATACGCAGTATTTT.

A remark on this clonotype: A junction boundary mismatches the germline segment, possibly from a read error. The chain couples TRBV6-2 or TRBV6-3 to TRBJ2-2; D is tentatively TRBD1 or TRBD2 (5 bases each). Germline loops: CDR1 MNHEY, CDR2 SVGEGT. CDR3 size: 14 residues. CDR3 loop: CASSYSRGAGEPFF. The DNA of the CDR3 is TGTGCCAGCAGTTACTCGAGAGGGGCCGGGGAGCCGTTTTTT.

This clonotype was counted a few times. V usage is TRBV4-1 and J usage is TRBJ2-7; TRBD1 matches at 7 bases. From germline, CDR1 is MGHRA and CDR2 YSYEKL. This CDR3 is 18 amino acids long. J was trimmed by 0 bases and V by 1 base; bases with no gene match: 12. The CDR3 DNA is TGCGCCAGCAGCCAAGTTTGGCCCCCGACAGGGCCCTCCTACGAGCAGTACTTC. This codes for CASSQVWPPTGPSYEQYF.

This clonotype was found many times. The chain combines TRBV2 with TRBJ2-7; D could derive from TRBD1 or TRBD2 (5 bases each). The CDR3 has 14 amino acids. Trimming cost V 7 bases and J 4 bases, with 17 bases left between them. Germline V gives CDR1 SNHLY, CDR2 FYNNEI. The CDR3 protein is CASIAAIWGYEQYF. Written as DNA, the CDR3 is TGTGCCAGCATTGCGGCGATCTGGGGGTACGAGCAGTACTTC.

On this clonotype: This may be a read error: a much more frequent sequence differs by one nucleotide. This chain joins TRBV5-6 and TRBJ2-7; D is unclear. The CDR3 is 11 residues long. The germline V gene has CDR1 SGHDT and CDR2 YYEEEE. Trimming left V 4 bases short and J 3 bases short, with 5 bases between. CDR3 sequence: CASSNYYEQYF. The CDR3 nucleotides are TGTGCCAGCAGCAATTACTACGAGCAGTACTTC.